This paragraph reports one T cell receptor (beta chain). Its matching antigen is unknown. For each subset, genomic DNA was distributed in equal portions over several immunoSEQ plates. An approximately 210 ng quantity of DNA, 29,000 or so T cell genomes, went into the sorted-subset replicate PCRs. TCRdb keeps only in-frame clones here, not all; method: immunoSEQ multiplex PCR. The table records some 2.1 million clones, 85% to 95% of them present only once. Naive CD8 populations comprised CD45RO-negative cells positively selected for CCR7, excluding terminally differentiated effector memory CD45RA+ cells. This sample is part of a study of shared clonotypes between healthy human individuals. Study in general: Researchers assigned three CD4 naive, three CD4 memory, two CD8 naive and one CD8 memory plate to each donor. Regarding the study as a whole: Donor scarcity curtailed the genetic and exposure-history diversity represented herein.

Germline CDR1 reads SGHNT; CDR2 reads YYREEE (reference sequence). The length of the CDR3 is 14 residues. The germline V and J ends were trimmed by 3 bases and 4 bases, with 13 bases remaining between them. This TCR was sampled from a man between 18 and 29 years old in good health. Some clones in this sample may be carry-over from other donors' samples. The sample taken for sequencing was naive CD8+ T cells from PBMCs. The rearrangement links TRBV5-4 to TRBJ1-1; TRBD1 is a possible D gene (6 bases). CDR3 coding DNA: TGTGCCAGCAGCTCACGGGGGGCAGGCACTGAAGCTTTCTTT. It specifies CASSSRGAGTEAFF. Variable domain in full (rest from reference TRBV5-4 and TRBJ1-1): ETGVTQSPTHLIKTRGQQVTLRCSSQSGHNTVSWYQQALGQGPQFIFQYYREEENGRGNFPPRFSGLQFPNYSSELNVNALELDDSALYLCASSSRGAGTEAFFGQGTRLTVV.